The 27 T cell receptor beta chains in this list originate from one sample, sequenced in a study of low-dose radiotherapy and immunotherapy resistance in tumors (dated by TCRdb to 2022 to 2024). Superscript III and a set of TRAV- and TRBV-specific primers were used to synthesize first-strand cDNA, so that both TCRalpha and TCRbeta chains were covered. TCRs were amplified for around 20 PCR cycles with Phusion, using a constant-region primer paired with the adapter attached to the V primers. Using fastp trimming at Q25 and MiXCR clonotype assembly, TCRdb reanalyzed the public sequencing data and kept in-frame beta chains. Rows with a matching CDR3 protein are joined into one entry that keeps the most common DNA and genes. This sample comprises more than 7,000 distinct CDR3 sequences, approximately 57% of them detected only once. Clones ranked in the top ten supply over 9.5% of the sample. These receptors all stem from a human donor with advanced metastatic prostate, ovarian, gallbladder or colorectal cancer (not recorded which). This table probably holds off-target reads from a library built for another chain.

The chain uses TRBV3-1 and TRBJ1-1; D not certain. V was clipped by 1 base and J by 4 bases, with 16 bases between them. Looked up from germline, CDR1 is LGHDT and CDR2 is YNNKEL (reference sequence). There are 16 residues in the CDR3. As DNA, the CDR3 is TGTGCCAGCAGCCAAGTCTTGTCTTTTTCAGGCACTGAAGCTTTCTTT. It specifies CASSQVLSFSGTEAFF.

This clonotype was detected a few times. The chain is built from TRBV20-1 and TRBJ2-1; TRBD1 aligns across 8 bases. There are 12 residues in the CDR3. Germline V gene data show CDR1 as DFQATT and CDR2 as SNEGSKA (reference sequence). V dropped 4 bases and J dropped 10; count of bases not matched to a gene: 6. The CDR3 spells CSANRQGNEQFF. The CDR3 nucleotides read TGCAGTGCTAACCGACAGGGGAACGAGCAGTTCTTC.

This chain joins TRBV23-1 and TRBJ2-3, with 7 bases matching TRBD1. TRBV23-1 is assigned to the ORF class and has an uncertain function. V was clipped by 6 bases and J by 0 bases; unmatched bases: 12. This CDR3 spans 17 amino acids. The CDR3 bases are TGCGCCAGCAGGGGACCCAGGACAGGCACTAGCACAGATACGCAGTATTTT. Its protein is CASRGPRTGTSTDTQYF.

V is TRBV6-5 and J is TRBJ2-1, with 7 positions matching TRBD2. Germline trimming cut 5 bases from V and 2 bases from J; bases unmatched to any gene: 6. There are 15 residues in the CDR3. Germline assignment: CDR1 MNHEY and CDR2 SVGAGI. This CDR3 reads CASSVGLEAYNEQFF. The CDR3 nucleotides are TGTGCCAGCAGTGTCGGACTAGAGGCCTACAATGAGCAGTTCTTC.

The chain recombines TRBV7-6 with TRBJ2-2, with 13 nucleotides matching TRBD2. This CDR3 has 16 amino acids. With 5 bases clipped from V and 7 bases from J, the junction kept 7 bases outside the gene matches. In germline, CDR1 is SGHVS, CDR2 FNYEAQ. CDR3 protein: CASSRRLAGGLGELFF. The CDR3 DNA reads as TGTGCCAGCAGCCGTAGACTAGCGGGGGGCCTCGGGGAGCTGTTTTTT.

V is TRBV19 and J is TRBJ2-2; no clear D. Germline V gene sequence: CDR1 LNHDA, CDR2 SQIVND (reference sequence). Trimming stripped 7 bases from V and 0 bases from J, with 12 bases between. CDR3 length equals 15 residues. The CDR3, as DNA: TGTGCCAGTACGATGGTGGCAGCGAACACCGGGGAGCTGTTTTTT. Translating it yields CASTMVAANTGELFF.

The chain joins TRBV2 to TRBJ2-7; maybe TRBD2 (6 bases). The CDR3 length is 15 residues. Germline values: CDR1 SNHLY, CDR2 FYNNEI. V lost 5 bases and J 1 base, leaving 15 bases between the germline ends. The CDR3 DNA is TGTGCCAGCAGTCCCAGGGACTTGCCTTCCTACGAGCAGTACTTC. Translated: CASSPRDLPSYEQYF.

This clonotype came up a few times. J is TRBJ1-1 and V is TRBV2; D is undetermined. The ends were cut back, 6 bases at V and 5 bases at J, with 13 bases in the middle. The CDR3 extends over 13 amino acids. The V gene's germline CDR1 is SNHLY and CDR2 FYNNEI. CDR3 bases: TGTGCCAGCAGGGTCATCCTGGGTACTGAAGCTTTCTTT. Translating it yields CASRVILGTEAFF.

The chain has TRBV4-2 and TRBJ1-2; D ambiguous. Trimming pared 4 bases from V and 8 bases from J, leaving 11 bases between. CDR1 LGHNA and CDR2 YNFKEQ come from the germline V gene. This CDR3 is built from 12 residues. The CDR3 region has the DNA TGTGCCAGCAGCCCCGTCAGTGGGGGCTACACCTTC. Protein sequence: CASSPVSGGYTF.

The chain has TRBV28 and TRBJ1-2, with 8 bases identical to TRBD1. The CDR3 totals 13 residues. Germline CDR1 reads MDHEN; CDR2 reads SYDVKM. The V and J ends lost 7 bases and 4 bases, in that order; junction bases with no gene match: 5. In nucleotides, the CDR3 is TGTGCCAGCACCCCGACAGGGGCCTATGGCTACACCTTC. Translation gives CASTPTGAYGYTF.

This clonotype was picked up a small number of times. The chain combines TRBV7-2 with TRBJ2-3, with TRBD2 identical over 7 bases. This CDR3 has 15 amino acids. Unmatched junction bases numbered 10, after V lost 6 bases and J lost 4 bases. Germline V lookup: CDR1 SGHTA, CDR2 FQGNSA. The CDR3 spells CASRRLAGEADTQYF. Here the CDR3 DNA reads TGTGCCAGCAGACGACTAGCCGGGGAGGCAGATACGCAGTATTTT.

The sample holds one count of this clonotype. The rearrangement links TRBV6-8 to TRBJ1-1; D uncertain. Germline CDR1 is MNHGY and CDR2 is SAAAGT. The ends were cut back, 5 bases at V and 4 bases at J, with 8 bases in the middle. This CDR3 has 12 residues. This CDR3 is CASSRRATEAFF. CDR3 DNA sequence: TGTGCCAGCAGTCGGAGGGCCACTGAAGCTTTCTTT.

This chain uses TRBV10-1 with TRBJ1-5; 8 nucleotides line up with TRBD1. Germline V lookup: CDR1 WNHNN, CDR2 SYGVQD (reference sequence). After removal of 4 bases from V and 0 bases from J, the junction contained 11 bases not matched to a gene. This CDR3 is built from 18 residues. The CDR3 loop reads CASSGSGTGTNSNQPQHF. The CDR3 DNA sequence: TGCGCCAGCAGTGGCTCCGGGACAGGAACTAATAGCAATCAGCCCCAGCATTTT.

This chain connects TRBV29-1 to TRBJ2-3; D is ambiguous. The germline gives CDR1 SQVTM, CDR2 ANQGSEA. This CDR3 is built from 15 residues. Deletions cut 4 bases from V and 2 bases from J, with 16 bases between. CDR3 protein: CSVVVPLEPTDTQYF. CDR3 in DNA: TGCAGCGTTGTGGTTCCCTTGGAACCCACAGATACGCAGTATTTT.

The J gene is TRBJ2-7, the V gene TRBV3-1; weak D call: TRBD1 (6 bases). The CDR3 contains 16 residues. CDR1 is LGHDT, CDR2 YNNKEL, per germline (reference sequence). The germline V and J ends were trimmed by 1 base and 2 bases, with 15 bases remaining between them. Written as DNA, the CDR3 is TGTGCCAGCAGCCAAGGGTTAGGACAGAACACCTACGAGCAGTACTTC. Translation gives CASSQGLGQNTYEQYF.

V gene TRBV5-6 combines with J gene TRBJ2-7; D may be TRBD1 (5 bases). V lost 7 bases to trimming and J lost 5 bases, with 10 bases between them. The length of the CDR3 is 11 residues. Looked up from germline, CDR1 is SGHDT and CDR2 is YYEEEE. The CDR3 DNA reads TGTGCCAGCCGTCGCAGGGACGAGCAGTACTTC. Translating gives CASRRRDEQYF.

Turning to this clonotype: One junction end disagrees with the germline gene, perhaps due to a read error. The gene calls are TRBV29-1 and TRBJ2-6, with D unresolved. CDR3 length equals 12 residues. Looked up from germline, CDR1 is SQVTM and CDR2 is ANQGSEA. The CDR3 here is CSRHSGANVLTF. The CDR3 DNA is TGTAGTAGGCACTCTGGGGCCAACGTCCTGACTTTC. The full variable domain, completed using reference TRBV29-1 and TRBJ2-6, is SAVISQKPSRDICQRGTSLTIQCQVDSQVTMMFWYRQQPGQSLTLIATANQGSEATYESGFVIDKFPISRPNLTFSTLTVSNMSPEDSSIYLCSRHSGANVLTFGAGSRLTVL.

This clonotype was counted between two and nine times. The gene calls are TRBV5-4 and TRBJ2-6; D gene uncertain. With 0 bases removed from V and 0 bases from J, the gap between germline ends came to 4 bases. The CDR3 runs to 15 residues. Germline V lookup: CDR1 SGHNT, CDR2 YYREEE (reference sequence). This CDR3 reads CASSLGSSGANVLTF. CDR3 bases: TGTGCCAGCAGCTTGGGGAGCTCTGGGGCCAACGTCCTGACTTTC.

This clonotype has just a few counts. The chain has TRBV28 and TRBJ2-1; TRBD2 agrees at 8 bases. The V gene's germline CDR1 is MDHEN and CDR2 SYDVKM. This CDR3 is built from 14 residues. J was trimmed by 3 bases and V by 5 bases; bases with no gene match: 3. CDR3 residues: CASSLSGNYNEQFF. CDR3 DNA sequence: TGTGCCAGCAGTCTTAGCGGGAACTACAATGAGCAGTTCTTC.

This chain joins TRBV28 and TRBJ2-5; the D call may be TRBD1 or TRBD2 (5 bases each). Germline lookup yields CDR1 MDHEN and CDR2 SYDVKM. The CDR3 is made up of 15 amino acids. V was trimmed by 4 bases and J by 9 bases, leaving 21 bases between them. The CDR3 spells CASSYGDRGTLAQYF. The CDR3, as DNA: TGTGCCAGCAGTTACGGGGACCGGGGCACTCTGGCCCAGTACTTC.

The V gene is TRBV11-1, the J gene TRBJ1-2; no definite D call. The CDR3 is 13 residues long. Trimming took 1 base from V and 8 from J, leaving 11 bases between them. Germline V gene lookup returns CDR1 SGHAT and CDR2 FQDESV (reference sequence). CDR3 nucleotides: TGTGCCAGCAGCTTAGGACCCAATGAGGGCTACACCTTC. Protein: CASSLGPNEGYTF. Supplemented by reference TRBV11-1 and TRBJ1-2, the full variable domain reads EAEVAQSPRYKITEKSQAVAFWCDPISGHATLYWYRQILGQGPELLVQFQDESVVDDSQLPKDRFSAERLKGVDSTLKIQPAELGDSAMYLCASSLGPNEGYTFGSGTRLTVV.

The chain couples TRBV12-3 or TRBV12-4 to TRBJ2-3; 8 bases align to TRBD2. There are 15 residues in the CDR3. The V segment lost 3 bases and the J segment 0 bases; nucleotides outside the gene matches: 2. The CDR3 loop is CASSFTSGSTDTQYF. The CDR3 coding sequence is TGTGCCAGCAGTTTCACTAGCGGAAGCACAGATACGCAGTATTTT.

J is TRBJ2-5 and V is TRBV11-2, with D tentatively TRBD1 (6 bases). Trimming removed 5 bases from V and 5 bases from J, with 15 bases in between. The CDR3 totals 14 residues. Germline V lookup: CDR1 SGHAT, CDR2 FQNNGV. The CDR3 DNA follows: TGTGCCAGCAGCCCGGACAGTAGATGGGAGACCCAGTACTTC. As protein: CASSPDSRWETQYF.

There are a few counts of this clonotype. In DNA, the CDR3 is TGTGCCAGCAGTTATAACATGTTGTTTGAGCAGTTCTTC. Translation gives CASSYNMLFEQFF. This rearrangement joins TRBV6-1 to TRBJ2-1; the D is unclear. Trimming shortened V by 5 bases and J by 9 bases, and 14 bases separated the two germline ends. There are 13 residues in the CDR3. CDR1 and CDR2 (germline): MNHNS, SASEGT.

This clonotype was observed a handful of times. The CDR3: CASSLTSGRVNEQFF. The CDR3 coding sequence is TGTGCCAGCAGTTTAACTAGCGGGAGGGTTAATGAGCAGTTCTTC. This sequence joins TRBV12-3 or TRBV12-4 and TRBJ2-1, with 13 nucleotides matching TRBD2. J lost 7 bases, V lost 2 bases, and 2 bases had no gene match. The CDR3 runs to 15 residues.

This chain connects TRBV28 to TRBJ1-1, with D hard to call. This CDR3 spans 13 amino acids. V was cut by 6 bases and J by 4 bases, with 12 bases left in between. The germline V gene encodes CDR1 MDHEN and CDR2 SYDVKM. The CDR3 DNA reads as TGTGCCAGCAGCTGGACGTCGGGCACTGAAGCTTTCTTT. Translating gives CASSWTSGTEAFF.

The gene calls are TRBV20-1 and TRBJ2-5, with 9 bases that match TRBD2. The CDR3 contains 17 residues. Losses at the gene ends were 0 bases for V and 5 bases for J; bases not matched to a gene: 13. Germline CDR1 and CDR2: DFQATT and SNEGSKA (reference sequence). The CDR3 loop is CSARDIGSGGFGETQYF. For the CDR3, the DNA is TGCAGTGCTAGAGATATTGGAAGCGGGGGGTTCGGTGAGACCCAGTACTTC.